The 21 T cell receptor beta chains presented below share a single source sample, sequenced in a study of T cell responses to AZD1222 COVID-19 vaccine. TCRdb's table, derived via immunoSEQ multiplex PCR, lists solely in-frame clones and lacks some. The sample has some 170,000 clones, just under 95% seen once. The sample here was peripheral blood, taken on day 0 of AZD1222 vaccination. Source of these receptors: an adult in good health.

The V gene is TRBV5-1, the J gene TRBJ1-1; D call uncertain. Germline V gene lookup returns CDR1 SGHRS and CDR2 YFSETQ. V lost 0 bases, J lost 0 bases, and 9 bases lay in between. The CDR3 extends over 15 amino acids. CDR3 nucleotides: TGCGCCAGCAGCTTGGGGAGAGGTGTGAACACTGAAGCTTTCTTT. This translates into CASSLGRGVNTEAFF.

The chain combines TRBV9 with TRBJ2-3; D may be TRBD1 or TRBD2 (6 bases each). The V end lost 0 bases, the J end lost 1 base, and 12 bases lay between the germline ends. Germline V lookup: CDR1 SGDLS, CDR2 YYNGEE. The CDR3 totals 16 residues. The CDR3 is CASSVVGGVGTDTQYF. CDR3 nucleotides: TGTGCCAGCAGCGTAGTCGGGGGCGTGGGCACAGATACGCAGTATTTT.

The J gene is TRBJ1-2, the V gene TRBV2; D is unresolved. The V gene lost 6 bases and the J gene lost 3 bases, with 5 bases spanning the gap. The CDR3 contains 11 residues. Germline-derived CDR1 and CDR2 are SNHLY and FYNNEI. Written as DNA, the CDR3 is TGTGCCAGCAGCCTCGACTATGGCTACACCTTC. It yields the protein CASSLDYGYTF.

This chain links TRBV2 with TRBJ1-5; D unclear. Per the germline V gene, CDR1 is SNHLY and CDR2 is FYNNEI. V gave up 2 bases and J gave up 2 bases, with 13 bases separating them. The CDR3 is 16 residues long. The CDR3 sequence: CASSEMFGKGNQPQHF. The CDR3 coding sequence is TGTGCCAGCAGTGAAATGTTCGGGAAGGGCAATCAGCCCCAGCATTTT.

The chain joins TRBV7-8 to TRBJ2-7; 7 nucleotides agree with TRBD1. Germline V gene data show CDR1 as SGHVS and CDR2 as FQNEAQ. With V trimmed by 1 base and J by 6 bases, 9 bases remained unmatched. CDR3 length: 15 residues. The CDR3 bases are TGTGCCAGCAGCTTAGGGATTGGGACAGTCGCCGAGCAGTACTTC. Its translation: CASSLGIGTVAEQYF.

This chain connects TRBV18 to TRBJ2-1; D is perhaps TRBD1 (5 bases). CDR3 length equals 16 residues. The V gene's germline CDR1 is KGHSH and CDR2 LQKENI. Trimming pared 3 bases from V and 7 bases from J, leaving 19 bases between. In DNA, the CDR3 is TGTGCCAGCTCACCTAATATCCACCAGGGTCTGAATGAGCAGTTCTTC. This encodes CASSPNIHQGLNEQFF.

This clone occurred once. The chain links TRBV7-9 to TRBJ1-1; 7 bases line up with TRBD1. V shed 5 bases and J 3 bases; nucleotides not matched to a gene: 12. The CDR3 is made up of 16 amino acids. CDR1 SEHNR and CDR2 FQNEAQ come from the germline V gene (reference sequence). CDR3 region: CASSPRQGAGDTEAFF. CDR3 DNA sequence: TGTGCCAGCAGCCCCCGACAGGGCGCAGGTGACACTGAAGCTTTCTTT. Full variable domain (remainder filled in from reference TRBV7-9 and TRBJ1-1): DTGVSQNPRHKITKRGQNVTFRCDPISEHNRLYWYRQTLGQGPEFLTYFQNEAQLEKSRLLSDRFSAERPKGSFSTLEIQRTEQGDSAMYLCASSPRQGAGDTEAFFGQGTRLTVV.

In DNA form, the CDR3 reads TGTGCCAGCAGCTTTAAGGGGGGCACTGAAGCTTTCTTT. It codes for CASSFKGGTEAFF. The chain uses TRBV7-8 and TRBJ1-1, with a possible D match to TRBD1 (6 bases). Germline V gives CDR1 SGHVS, CDR2 FQNEAQ. Trimming took 3 bases from V and 4 from J, leaving 9 bases between them. This CDR3 has 13 residues.

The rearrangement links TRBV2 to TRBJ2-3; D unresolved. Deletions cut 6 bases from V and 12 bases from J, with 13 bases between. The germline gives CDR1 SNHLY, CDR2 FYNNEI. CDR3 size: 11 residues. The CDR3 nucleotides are TGTGCCAGCAGGGCCGTAGGACCTCAGTATTTT. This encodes CASRAVGPQYF.

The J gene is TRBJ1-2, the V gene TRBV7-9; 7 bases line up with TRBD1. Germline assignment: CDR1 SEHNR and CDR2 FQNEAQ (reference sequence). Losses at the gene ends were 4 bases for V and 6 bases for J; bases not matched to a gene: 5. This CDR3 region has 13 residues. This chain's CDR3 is CASSSSTGHGYTF. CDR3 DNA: TGTGCCAGCAGCTCCTCGACAGGGCATGGCTACACCTTC.

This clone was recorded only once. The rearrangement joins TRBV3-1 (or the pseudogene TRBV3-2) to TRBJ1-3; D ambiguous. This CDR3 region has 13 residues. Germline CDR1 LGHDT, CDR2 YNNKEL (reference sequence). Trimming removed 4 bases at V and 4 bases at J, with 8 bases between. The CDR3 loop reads CASSPSQGNTIYF. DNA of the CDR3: TGTGCCAGCAGCCCTTCACAGGGAAACACCATATATTTT.

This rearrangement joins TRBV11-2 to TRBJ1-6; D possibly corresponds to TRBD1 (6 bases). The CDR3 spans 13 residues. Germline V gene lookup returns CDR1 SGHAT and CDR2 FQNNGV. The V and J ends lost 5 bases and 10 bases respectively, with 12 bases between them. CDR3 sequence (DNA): TGTGCCAGCAGCAAGGGGGTAGGGTCACCCCTCCACTTT. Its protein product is CASSKGVGSPLHF. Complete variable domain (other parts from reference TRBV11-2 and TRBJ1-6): EAGVAQSPRYKIIEKRQSVAFWCNPISGHATLYWYQQILGQGPKLLIQFQNNGVVDDSQLPKDRFSAERLKGVDSTLKIQPAKLEDSAVYLCASSKGVGSPLHFGNGTRLTVT.

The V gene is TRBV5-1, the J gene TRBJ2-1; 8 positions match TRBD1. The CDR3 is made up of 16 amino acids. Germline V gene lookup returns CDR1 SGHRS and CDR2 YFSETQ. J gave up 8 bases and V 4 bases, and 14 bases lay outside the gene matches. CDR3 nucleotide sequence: TGCGCCAGCAGCCTTACCCCCTCATCAGGGGGCCATGAGCAGTTCTTC. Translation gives CASSLTPSSGGHEQFF.

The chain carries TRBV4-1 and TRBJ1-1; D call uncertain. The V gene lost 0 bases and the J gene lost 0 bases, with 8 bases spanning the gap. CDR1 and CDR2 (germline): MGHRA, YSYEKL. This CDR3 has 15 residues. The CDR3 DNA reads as TGCGCCAGCAGCCAAGAGGAGGCCTTGAACACTGAAGCTTTCTTT. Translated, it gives CASSQEEALNTEAFF.

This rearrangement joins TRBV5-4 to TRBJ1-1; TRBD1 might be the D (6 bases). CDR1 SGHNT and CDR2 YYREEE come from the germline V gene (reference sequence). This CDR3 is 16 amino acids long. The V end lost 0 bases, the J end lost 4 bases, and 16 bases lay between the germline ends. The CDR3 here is CASSLEGQGLSTEAFF. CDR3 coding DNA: TGTGCCAGCAGCTTGGAAGGCCAGGGGCTCAGCACTGAAGCTTTCTTT.

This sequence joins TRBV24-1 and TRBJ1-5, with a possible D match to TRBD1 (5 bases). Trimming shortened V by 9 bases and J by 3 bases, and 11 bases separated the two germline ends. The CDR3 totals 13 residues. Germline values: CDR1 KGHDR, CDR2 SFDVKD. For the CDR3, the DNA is TGTGCCACCGGCGGGGGGATCAATCAGCCCCAGCATTTT. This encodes CATGGGINQPQHF.

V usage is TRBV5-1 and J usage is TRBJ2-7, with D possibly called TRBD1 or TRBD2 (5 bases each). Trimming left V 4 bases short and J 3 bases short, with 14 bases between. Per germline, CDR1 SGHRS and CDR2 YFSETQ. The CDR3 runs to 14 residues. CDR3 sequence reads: CASSETGRLYEQYF. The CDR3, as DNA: TGCGCCAGCAGCGAGACGGGACGCCTCTACGAGCAGTACTTC.

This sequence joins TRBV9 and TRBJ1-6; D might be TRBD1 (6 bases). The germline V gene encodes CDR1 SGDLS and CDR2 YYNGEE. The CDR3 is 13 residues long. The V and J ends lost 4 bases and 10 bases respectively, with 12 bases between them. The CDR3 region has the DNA TGTGCCAGCAGCTCGGAGGGGGGATCACCCCTCCACTTT. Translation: CASSSEGGSPLHF.

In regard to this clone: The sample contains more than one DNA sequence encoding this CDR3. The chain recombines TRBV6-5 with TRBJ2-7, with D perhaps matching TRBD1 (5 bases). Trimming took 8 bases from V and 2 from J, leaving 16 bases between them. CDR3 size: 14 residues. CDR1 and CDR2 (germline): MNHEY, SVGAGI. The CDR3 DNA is TGTGCCAGCTCCAAGGGGATGAGTACCTACGAGCAGTACTTC. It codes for CASSKGMSTYEQYF.

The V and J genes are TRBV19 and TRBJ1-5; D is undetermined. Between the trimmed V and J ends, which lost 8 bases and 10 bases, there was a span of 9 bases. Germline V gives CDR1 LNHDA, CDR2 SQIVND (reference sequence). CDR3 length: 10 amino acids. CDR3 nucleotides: TGTGCCAGTGGAGAGAATCCCCAGCATTTT. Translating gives CASGENPQHF.

The CDR3 loop reads CASSSLLTQGAVTEAFF. The CDR3 DNA sequence: TGTGCCAGCAGCTCCCTCTTAACACAGGGGGCGGTCACTGAAGCTTTCTTT. This sequence joins TRBV5-4 and TRBJ1-1, with 9 bases lining up with TRBD1. The CDR3 consists of 17 residues. V lost 3 bases, J lost 4 bases, and 13 bases stayed unmatched. Germline V gives CDR1 SGHNT, CDR2 YYREEE (reference sequence).